The 10 T cell receptor beta chains given below trace back to one sample, sequenced in a study of cytomegalovirus exposure and HLA in healthy donors. The PCR contained 60 Vbeta and 13 Jbeta primers. Assay used: immunoSEQ multiplex PCR; TCRdb lists only in-frame clones, some missing. The sample consists of more than 90,000 clones, approximately 78% of them appearing once. Material for sequencing was PBMCs. These receptors originate from a young man in good health and CMV-seropositive.

The chain couples TRBV2 to TRBJ2-3; D is unclear. The CDR3 contains 13 residues. Germline assignment: CDR1 SNHLY and CDR2 FYNNEI. V dropped 2 bases and J dropped 2 bases, with 5 bases sitting between them. The CDR3 reads CASSEQITDTQYF. The CDR3 nucleotides read TGTGCCAGCAGTGAACAGATCACAGATACGCAGTATTTT.

The chain joins TRBV7-9 to TRBJ1-2, with 7 positions matching TRBD1. The CDR3 spans 14 residues. Unmatched junction bases numbered 5, after V lost 7 bases and J lost 0 bases. Germline V gene sequence: CDR1 SEHNR, CDR2 FQNEAQ (reference sequence). In DNA form, the CDR3 reads TGTGCCAGCAACATACAGGGGCCTAACTATGGCTACACCTTC. Translated: CASNIQGPNYGYTF.

The genes are TRBV11-2 and TRBJ2-7; 7 bases align to TRBD2. The CDR3 is made up of 14 amino acids. Germline V gene sequence: CDR1 SGHAT, CDR2 FQNNGV. V shed 7 bases, J shed 3 bases, and the junction held 9 bases outside the gene matches. The DNA for the CDR3 is TGTGCCAGCACTATTTGGGCGGGAGTCTACGAGCAGTACGTC. It specifies CASTIWAGVYEQYV.

The rearrangement joins TRBV23-1 to TRBJ2-7; D is undetermined. TRBV23-1 is an ORF, and what it does is uncertain. Trimming took 9 bases from V and 3 from J, leaving 9 bases between them. The CDR3 contains 11 residues. The CDR3 region has the DNA TGCGCCAGAAGACACTTCTACGAGCAGTACGTC. It specifies CARRHFYEQYV.

V and J are TRBV5-4 and TRBJ1-4, with D uncertain. The CDR3 loop spans 15 amino acids. Germline values: CDR1 SGHNT, CDR2 YYREEE (reference sequence). Trimming took 2 bases from V and 2 from J, leaving 10 bases between them. CDR3: CASSFGITTNEKLFF. As DNA, the CDR3 is TGTGCCAGCAGCTTTGGTATTACTACTAATGAAAAACTGTTTTTT.

The chain carries TRBV28 and TRBJ2-7; 14 bases are a match to TRBD2. Germline loops: CDR1 MDHEN, CDR2 SYDVKM. This CDR3 spans 20 amino acids. Trimming took 1 base from V and 5 from J; bases not matched to a gene: 16. CDR3 loop: CASSLSNRRGLAGGIHEQYV. CDR3 coding DNA: TGTGCCAGCAGTTTATCCAACCGCCGAGGACTAGCGGGAGGAATCCACGAGCAGTACGTC.

The V gene is TRBV7-2, the J gene TRBJ2-7; possible D gene TRBD1, 6 bases. This CDR3 has 14 residues. Germline CDR1 SGHTA, CDR2 FQGNSA. V was shortened by 8 bases and J by 3 bases, with 17 bases between the two germline ends. CDR3: CASGQSPLGYEQYF. The CDR3 coding sequence is TGTGCCAGCGGACAGAGCCCTTTAGGCTACGAGCAGTACTTC.

The chain uses TRBV7-9 and TRBJ1-1; 7 nucleotides align to TRBD1. Losses at the gene ends were 5 bases for V and 4 bases for J; bases not matched to a gene: 13. Per the germline V gene, CDR1 is SEHNR and CDR2 is FQNEAQ (reference sequence). CDR3 size: 16 residues. CDR3 bases: TGTGCCAGCAGCACCATCAGGGGGACCCGATCCACTGAAGCTTTCTTT. Translating it yields CASSTIRGTRSTEAFF. Using reference TRBV7-9 and TRBJ1-1 for the parts outside the CDR3, the full variable domain is DTGVSQNPRHKITKRGQNVTFRCDPISEHNRLYWYRQTLGQGPEFLTYFQNEAQLEKSRLLSDRFSAERPKGSFSTLEIQRTEQGDSAMYLCASSTIRGTRSTEAFFGQGTRLTVV.

The chain employs TRBV5-1 and TRBJ2-3; 7 positions agree with TRBD2. Germline CDR1 and CDR2: SGHRS and YFSETQ. The V and J ends lost 6 bases and 0 bases, in that order; junction bases with no gene match: 4. This CDR3 comprises 14 residues. CDR3 sequence reads: CASTQAGSTDTQYF. CDR3 nucleotides: TGCGCCAGCACCCAAGCGGGAAGCACAGATACGCAGTATTTT.

The chain couples TRBV5-1 to TRBJ2-2; possibly TRBD2 for D (6 bases). CDR3 length: 17 amino acids. The V end was cut by 0 bases, the J end by 2 bases, with 14 bases between. Germline CDR1 reads SGHRS; CDR2 reads YFSETQ. The CDR3 DNA follows: TGCGCCAGCAGCTTGGTAGCGGCAGCCCCTAACACCGGGGAGCTGTTTTTT. Its protein product is CASSLVAAAPNTGELFF.